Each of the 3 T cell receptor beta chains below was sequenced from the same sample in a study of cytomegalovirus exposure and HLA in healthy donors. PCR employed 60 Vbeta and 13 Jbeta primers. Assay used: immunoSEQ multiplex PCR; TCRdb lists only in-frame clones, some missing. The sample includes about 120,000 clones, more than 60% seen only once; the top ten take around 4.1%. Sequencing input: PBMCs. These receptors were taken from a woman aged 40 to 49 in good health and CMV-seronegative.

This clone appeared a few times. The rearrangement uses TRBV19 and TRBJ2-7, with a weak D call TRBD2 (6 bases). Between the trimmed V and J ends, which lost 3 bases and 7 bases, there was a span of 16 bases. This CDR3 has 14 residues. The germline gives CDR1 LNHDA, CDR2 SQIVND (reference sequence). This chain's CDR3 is CASSIARGTLEQYF. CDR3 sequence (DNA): TGTGCCAGTAGTATTGCGCGGGGAACGCTAGAGCAGTACTTC.

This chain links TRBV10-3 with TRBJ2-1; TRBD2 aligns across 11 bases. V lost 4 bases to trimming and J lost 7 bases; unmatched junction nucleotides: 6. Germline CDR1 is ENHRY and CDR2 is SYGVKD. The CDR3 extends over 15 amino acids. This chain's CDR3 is CAISVTSGGVNEQFF. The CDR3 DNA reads TGTGCCATCAGTGTAACTAGCGGGGGCGTAAATGAGCAGTTCTTC.

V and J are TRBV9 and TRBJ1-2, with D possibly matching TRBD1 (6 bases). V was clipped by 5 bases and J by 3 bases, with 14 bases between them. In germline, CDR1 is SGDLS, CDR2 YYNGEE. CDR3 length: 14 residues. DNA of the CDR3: TGTGCCAGCAGTAAACAGGGCCCCTACTATGGCTACACCTTC. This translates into CASSKQGPYYGYTF.